This T cell receptor beta chain is drawn from a study of shared clonotypes between healthy human individuals (dated by TCRdb to the early 2020s). For context, the study as a whole: The cohort included three men and a couple of women between 18 and 49 years of age. For each donor, three plates each were used for CD4 naive and CD4 memory, two plates were used for CD8 naive, and one plate was used for CD8 memory. Blood TCR repertoires of 5 or 6 healthy adults were deeply sequenced to estimate repertoire size and the extent of clonotype sharing between individuals. To increase sequencing depth and limit assay-specific biases, TCR repertoire library preparation and sequencing were carried out by different laboratories using diverse techniques. Each donor's leukapheresis produced roughly between about 0.9 and 9.5 billion PBMCs. What the study reported, not specific to this receptor: Because the study included only a small number of donors, the genetic and exposure-history diversity represented was limited. Based on pairwise subsampling, the degree of clonotype sharing among donors was expected to be affected by sequencing depth. Compared with non-shared clonotypes, the clonotypes found in all four sorted-subset donors had higher generation probabilities. Estimated clonotype richness was generally larger for naive than for memory subsets. Sampling was restricted to blood, and TCR repertoires in tissue are likely to differ from TCR repertoires in blood. Across four donors, roughly 5.4% of naive CD4, approximately 3.6% of naive CD8, 2.3% of memory CD4, and 0.4% of memory CD8 clonotypes were shared. Incomplete sequencing was indicated by rarefaction of sorted-subset datasets, despite the large sequencing depth.

The donors were healthy, HIV-negative adults with no recently reported acute infections or vaccinations. Every donor was a Caucasian adult living in Nashville, Tennessee, USA. CD4+ T cells were enriched through magnetic negative selection, after which naive cells were positively selected on CD45RA and the remaining negative fraction served as the memory subset. Blood was collected by leukapheresis, and PBMCs were isolated by Ficoll-Histopaque density gradient centrifugation and then cryopreserved in liquid nitrogen vapor phase. Analytical flow cytometry was used to check the purity and quantity of each magnetically sorted T cell population. From each sorted fraction, genomic DNA was isolated and quantified by UV absorbance on a Nanodrop 2000c. Using the deep immunoSEQ assay, multiplex PCR amplified TCR CDR3 regions from genomic DNA. Genomic DNA extracted from each cell subset was distributed evenly over all wells of several immunoSEQ 96-well plates, and each plate served as one replicate. For sorted subsets, approximately 190 ng of genomic DNA, equivalent to some 30,000 T cell genomes, went into each replicate PCR. The purified libraries were quantified using a Qubit 3.0 fluorometer, sized with a Bioanalyzer 2100, and then quantified again using the KAPA Library Quantification kit. Every immunoSEQ 96-well plate was sequenced on a separate single-read 150-cycle Illumina NextSeq 550 flow cell. In the paper's pipeline: Because the immunoSEQ output included only junctional sequences and no quality scores, the filtering could not be the same as the filtering used for full-length reads. To assign V/J genes and CDR3, sequences were annotated using PyIR, a Python wrapper for IgBLAST v1.9, with IMGT germline references. Reads with weak V/J assignments (E-value above 1e-6), missing CDR3, stop codons, out-of-frame junctions, or ambiguous translated residues were removed. A V3J clonotype was defined by an identical inferred V gene, J gene, and CDR3 amino acid sequence. To compute the percentage overlap between repertoires, the number of shared unique clonotypes was divided by the size of the smaller repertoire. Three approaches were used to assess repertoire richness: RTK rarefaction, the Chao1 estimator, and Recon v2.1 estimates of unobserved clonotypes. Generation probabilities were computed with OLGA for all TCRbeta clonotypes obtained by the gDNA method from a few donors. Held by TCRdb, this immuneACCESS table contains in-frame sequences only and omits some clones. Under half of the omission traces to an unresolved V gene where checked; the cause of the rest is unknown. V and J calls and clone size are copied from that table; D and trimming were computed from the DNA. In all, the sample holds around 720,000 clones, and 55% to 85% of those were seen once. Around 2% of the sample is in the top ten clones.

This clone has a count of ten or more. There is no known antigen for this receptor. Per-base qualities were not stored, and no clone one base away is much larger. V and J lose 4 bases and 4 bases, and a span of 12 bases separates them. CDR1 and CDR2 (SGHDT, YYEEEE) derive from the germline V gene. The CDR3 goes from the cysteine to the phenylalanine over 14 residues. The only DNA kept is the CDR3, 42 bases in frame from the first base. The receptor comes from a woman in her thirties in good health. The rearrangement joined TRBV5-6 to TRBJ1-5, with TRBD1 as a weak D call on 5 bases. The sequenced material came from memory CD4+ T cells sorted from blood. The meaning of the sample's cell subset or site label: CD45RA-negative fraction. The DNA is as follows: TGTGCCAGCAGCGTCGGGGGGAATAATCAGCCCCAGCATTTT. This encodes CASSVGGNNQPQHF.